The clone carrying this TCR beta chain showed up many times. No antigen is known for it. TCRdb fed the 5' RACE reads into MiXCR, producing one record per CDR3 protein. The top ten hold around 10% of the sample, which has more than 45,000 distinct CDR3 sequences, approximately 5% seen once. Specified time point: sample taken at primary tumor resection. Tumor, nontumor lung or frozen PBMC supplied whole RNA that was sequenced unsorted. This sample is drawn from a study of spatial heterogeneity in lung cancer. As for the study in general: Alpha-chain detections were consistently fewer than beta-chain detections among the sequences.

Study-wide points: In blood, ubiquitous expanded tumor TCRs appeared more at resection than follow-up.

V lost 4 bases and J lost 5, with 12 bases in between. This CDR3 is 14 amino acids long. In germline, CDR1 is KGHDR, CDR2 SFDVKD. Sample: PBMCs, taken at surgery. This sequence originates from a male donor with early-stage non-small cell lung cancer. The chain is built from TRBV24-1 and TRBJ2-3; D unresolved. The CDR3 coding sequence is TGTGCCACCAGTGAAGGACCCAGTCGAGATACGCAGTATTTT. Amino acid sequence: CATSEGPSRDTQYF.